The clone carrying this T cell receptor (beta chain) was recorded at least ten times. Antigen: not known. The entry originates in a study of CD8 T cells in ankylosing spondylitis. The authors made TCR beta libraries by quantitative 5'-RACE with molecular barcodes. TCRdb processed the 5' RACE reads anew with MiXCR; each CDR3 protein has one entry. In the table there are 500,000 to 650,000 distinct CDR3 sequences, about 5% of which are singletons. The study, taken as a whole, reports: CD8+ cells made up the disease-linked clones, which were relatively rare in peripheral blood. Disease-linked clones reportedly showed significant enrichment in matched ankylosing spondylitis synovial fluid. A motif of fewer than ten highly homologous TCR beta variants was seen as apparently characteristic of ankylosing spondylitis blood. Prior work had noted some motif variants in reactive arthritis blood and synovial fluid.

CDR3 length: 14 residues. Germline V gene data show CDR1 as SGHVS and CDR2 as FNYEAQ. V gave up 6 bases and J gave up 0 bases, with 12 bases separating them. The specimen was blood, either unsorted or a sorted T cell fraction (not recorded which). The TCR sequence derives from a male donor with ankylosing spondylitis. The rearrangement joins TRBV7-6 to TRBJ2-7; maybe TRBD2 (5 bases). The CDR3 reads CASSQAVSSYEQYF. CDR3 in DNA: TGTGCCAGCAGTCAAGCGGTTAGCTCCTACGAGCAGTACTTC.